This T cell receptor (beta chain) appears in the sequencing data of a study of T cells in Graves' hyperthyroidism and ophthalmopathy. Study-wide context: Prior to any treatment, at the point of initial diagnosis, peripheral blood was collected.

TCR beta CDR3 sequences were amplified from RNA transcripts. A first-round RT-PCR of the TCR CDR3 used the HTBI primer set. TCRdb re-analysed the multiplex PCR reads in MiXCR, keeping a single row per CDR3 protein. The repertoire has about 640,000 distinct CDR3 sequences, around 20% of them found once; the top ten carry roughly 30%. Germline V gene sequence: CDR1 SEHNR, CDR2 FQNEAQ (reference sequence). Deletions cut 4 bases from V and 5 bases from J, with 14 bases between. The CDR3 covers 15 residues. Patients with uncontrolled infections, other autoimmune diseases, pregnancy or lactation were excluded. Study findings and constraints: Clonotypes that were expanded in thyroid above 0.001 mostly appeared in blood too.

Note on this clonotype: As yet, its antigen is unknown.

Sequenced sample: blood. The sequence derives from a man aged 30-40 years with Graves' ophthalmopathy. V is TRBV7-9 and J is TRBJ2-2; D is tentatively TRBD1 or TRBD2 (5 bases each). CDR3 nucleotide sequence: TGTGCCAGCAGCTCCTTTGAGGGACGGACCGGGGAGCTGTTTTTT. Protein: CASSSFEGRTGELFF. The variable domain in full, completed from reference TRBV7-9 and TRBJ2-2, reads DTGVSQNPRHKITKRGQNVTFRCDPISEHNRLYWYRQTLGQGPEFLTYFQNEAQLEKSRLLSDRFSAERPKGSFSTLEIQRTEQGDSAMYLCASSSFEGRTGELFFGEGSRLTVL.